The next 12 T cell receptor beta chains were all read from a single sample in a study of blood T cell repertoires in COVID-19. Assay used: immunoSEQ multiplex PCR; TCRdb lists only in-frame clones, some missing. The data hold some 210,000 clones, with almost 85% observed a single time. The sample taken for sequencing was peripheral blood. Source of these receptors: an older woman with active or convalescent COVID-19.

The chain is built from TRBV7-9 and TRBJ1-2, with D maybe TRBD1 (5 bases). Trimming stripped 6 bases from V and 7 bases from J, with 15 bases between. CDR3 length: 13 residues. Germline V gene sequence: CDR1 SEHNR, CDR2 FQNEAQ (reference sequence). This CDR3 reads CASRPWEGLGYTF. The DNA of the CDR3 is TGTGCCAGCAGACCGTGGGAGGGGCTTGGCTACACCTTC.

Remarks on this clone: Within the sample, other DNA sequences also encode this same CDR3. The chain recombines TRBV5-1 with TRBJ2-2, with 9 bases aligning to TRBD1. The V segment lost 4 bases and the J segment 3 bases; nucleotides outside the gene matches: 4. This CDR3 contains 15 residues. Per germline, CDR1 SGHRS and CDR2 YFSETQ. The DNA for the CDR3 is TGCGCCAGCAGCCTAGACAGGGGGGACACCGGGGAGCTGTTTTTT. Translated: CASSLDRGDTGELFF. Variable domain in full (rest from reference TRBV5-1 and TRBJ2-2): KAGVTQTPRYLIKTRGQQVTLSCSPISGHRSVSWYQQTPGQGLQFLFEYFSETQRNKGNFPGRFSGRQFSNSRSEMNVSTLELGDSALYLCASSLDRGDTGELFFGEGSRLTVL.

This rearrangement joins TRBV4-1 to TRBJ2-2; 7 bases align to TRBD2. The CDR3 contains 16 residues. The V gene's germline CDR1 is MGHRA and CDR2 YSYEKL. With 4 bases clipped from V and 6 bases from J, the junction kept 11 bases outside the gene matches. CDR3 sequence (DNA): TGCGCCAGCAGCCCTATTGGGGGGAGGGCGTCCGGGGAGCTGTTTTTT. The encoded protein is CASSPIGGRASGELFF.

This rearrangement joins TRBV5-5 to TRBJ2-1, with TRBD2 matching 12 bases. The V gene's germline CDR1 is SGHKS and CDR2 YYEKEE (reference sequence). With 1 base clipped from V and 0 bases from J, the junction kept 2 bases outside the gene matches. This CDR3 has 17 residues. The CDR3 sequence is CASSLLTSGSSYNEQFF. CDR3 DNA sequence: TGTGCCAGCAGCTTGCTGACTAGCGGGAGCTCCTACAATGAGCAGTTCTTC.

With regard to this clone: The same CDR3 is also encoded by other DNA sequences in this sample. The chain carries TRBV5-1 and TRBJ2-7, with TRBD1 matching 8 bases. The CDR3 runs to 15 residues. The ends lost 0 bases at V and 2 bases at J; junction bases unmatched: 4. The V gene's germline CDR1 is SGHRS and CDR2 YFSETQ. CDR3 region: CASSLGTGRTYEQYF. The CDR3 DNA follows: TGCGCCAGCAGCTTGGGGACAGGGAGAACCTACGAGCAGTACTTC.

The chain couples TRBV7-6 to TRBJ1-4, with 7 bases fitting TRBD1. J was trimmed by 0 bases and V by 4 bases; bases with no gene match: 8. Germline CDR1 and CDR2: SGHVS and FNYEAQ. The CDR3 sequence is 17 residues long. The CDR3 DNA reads TGTGCCAGCAGCTCAGTGTCCAGGGGGGCAACTAATGAAAAACTGTTTTTT. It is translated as CASSSVSRGATNEKLFF.

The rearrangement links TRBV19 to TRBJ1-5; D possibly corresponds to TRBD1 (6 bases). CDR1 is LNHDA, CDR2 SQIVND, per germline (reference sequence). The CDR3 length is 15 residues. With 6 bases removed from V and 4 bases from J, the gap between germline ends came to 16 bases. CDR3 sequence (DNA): TGTGCCAGTAGAACCGGGACAAGTAAAAATCAGCCCCAGCATTTT. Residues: CASRTGTSKNQPQHF.

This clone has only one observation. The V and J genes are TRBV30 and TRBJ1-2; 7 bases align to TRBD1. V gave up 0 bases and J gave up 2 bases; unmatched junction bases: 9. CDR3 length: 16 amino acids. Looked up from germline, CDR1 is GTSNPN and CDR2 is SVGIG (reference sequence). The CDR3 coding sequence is TGTGCCTGGAGTGTACCCCTTCTGACAGGGAACTATGGCTACACCTTC. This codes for CAWSVPLLTGNYGYTF.

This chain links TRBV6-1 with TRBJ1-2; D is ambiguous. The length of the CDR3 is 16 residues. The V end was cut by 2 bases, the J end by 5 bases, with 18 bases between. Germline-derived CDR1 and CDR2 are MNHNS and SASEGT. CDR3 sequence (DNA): TGTGCCAGCAGTGAACCCGGCAGAGGCCCCCCTTATGGCTACACCTTC. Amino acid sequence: CASSEPGRGPPYGYTF.

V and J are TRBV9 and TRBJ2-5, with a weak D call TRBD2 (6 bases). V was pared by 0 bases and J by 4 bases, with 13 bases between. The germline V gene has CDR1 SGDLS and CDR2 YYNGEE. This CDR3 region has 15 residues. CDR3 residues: CASSVAGGTGETQYF. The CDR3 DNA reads TGTGCCAGCAGCGTAGCGGGCGGGACGGGAGAGACCCAGTACTTC.

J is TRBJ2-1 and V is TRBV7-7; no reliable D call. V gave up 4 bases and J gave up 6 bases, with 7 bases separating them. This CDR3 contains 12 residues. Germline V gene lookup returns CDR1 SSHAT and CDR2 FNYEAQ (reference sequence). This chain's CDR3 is CASSSDSNEQFF. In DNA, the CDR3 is TGTGCCAGCAGCTCTGACTCCAATGAGCAGTTCTTC.

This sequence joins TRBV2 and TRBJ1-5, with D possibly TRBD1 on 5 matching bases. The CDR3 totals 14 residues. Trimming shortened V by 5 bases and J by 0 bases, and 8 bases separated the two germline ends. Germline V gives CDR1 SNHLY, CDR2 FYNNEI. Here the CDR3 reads CASSPDSSNQPQHF. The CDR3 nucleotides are TGTGCCAGCAGTCCTGACAGTAGCAATCAGCCCCAGCATTTT.